These 17 T cell receptor beta chains were sequenced from one sample in a study of shared clonotypes between healthy human individuals. Some clones are missing from TCRdb's copy, which holds only in-frame ones; the method was immunoSEQ multiplex PCR. This table holds 1.6 million or so clones, less than 99% found once. Source material: naive CD4+ T cells sorted from blood. Subset noted: CD45RA+ positively selected. The receptors originated from a man between 25 and 39 years old in good health.

The rearrangement joins TRBV7-2 to TRBJ2-5; D is possibly TRBD1 or TRBD2 (6 bases each). The ends were cut back, 1 base at V and 4 bases at J, with 16 bases in the middle. This CDR3 is built from 16 residues. The germline V gene encodes CDR1 SGHTA and CDR2 FQGNSA. The CDR3 region has the DNA TGTGCCAGCAGCTTAGTAGGGGGAGCTAGCGTAGAGACCCAGTACTTC. It translates to CASSLVGGASVETQYF.

The chain uses TRBV19 and TRBJ2-7, with 12 bases matching TRBD2. The CDR3 consists of 17 residues. Germline V lookup: CDR1 LNHDA, CDR2 SQIVND (reference sequence). After removal of 2 bases from V and 4 bases from J, the junction contained 9 bases not matched to a gene. The CDR3 sequence is CASSIRTSGVLSYEQYF. The CDR3 DNA follows: TGTGCCAGTAGTATACGGACTAGCGGGGTCCTCTCGTACGAGCAGTACTTC.

This sequence joins TRBV7-8 and TRBJ1-2; 7 nucleotides line up with TRBD1. CDR1 is SGHVS, CDR2 FQNEAQ, per germline. This CDR3 spans 14 amino acids. The ends lost 5 bases at V and 6 bases at J; junction bases unmatched: 9. The DNA for the CDR3 is TGTGCCAGCAGCCCAAACGACAGGGTCCATGGCTACACCTTC. It encodes CASSPNDRVHGYTF.

The rearrangement joins TRBV6-4 to TRBJ2-2; D not certain. From germline, CDR1 is MRHNA and CDR2 SNTAGT. Trimming took off 3 bases at V and 7 bases at J, with 9 bases between the two ends. This CDR3 region has 13 residues. CDR3 DNA sequence: TGTGCCAGCAGTGAGATCCTGCACGGGGAGCTGTTTTTT. Translating gives CASSEILHGELFF.

Remarks on this clone: The sample has other DNA sequences that encode this CDR3 too. The chain has TRBV7-9 and TRBJ2-7; 7 bases map to TRBD1. This CDR3 spans 14 amino acids. Trimming removed 5 bases from V and 0 bases from J; junction bases left unmatched: 4. From germline, CDR1 is SEHNR and CDR2 FQNEAQ (reference sequence). As DNA, the CDR3 is TGTGCCAGCAGCCGACAGGGTGGCTCCTACGAGCAGTACTTC. Translated, it gives CASSRQGGSYEQYF.

This CDR3 reads CASSQGSETQYF. The CDR3 DNA is TGCGCCAGCAGCCAAGGCTCGGAGACCCAGTACTTC. The chain recombines TRBV4-3 with TRBJ2-5; D is ambiguous. The CDR3 spans 12 residues. V lost 1 base to trimming and J lost 5 bases, with 5 bases between them. In germline, CDR1 is LGHNA, CDR2 YSLEER.

The chain carries TRBV5-1 and TRBJ1-1; D is unclear. The CDR3 is 12 residues long. The germline V gene has CDR1 SGHRS and CDR2 YFSETQ. Trimming removed 2 bases from V and 8 bases from J, with 10 bases in between. CDR3 amino acids: CASSFEEQEAFF. The DNA of the CDR3 is TGCGCCAGCAGCTTTGAGGAACAAGAAGCTTTCTTT.

This chain uses TRBV4-2 with TRBJ2-7; 8 positions match TRBD1. This CDR3 is 16 amino acids long. The V gene end was trimmed by 4 bases and the J gene end by 3 bases; junction bases not matched to a gene: 11. Germline values: CDR1 LGHNA, CDR2 YNFKEQ. CDR3 residues: CASSPSTGDSFYEQYF. DNA for the CDR3: TGTGCCAGCAGCCCATCGACAGGGGATTCTTTCTACGAGCAGTACTTC.

The chain recombines TRBV11-3 with TRBJ2-5; 8 bases are a match to TRBD1. The germline CDR1 and CDR2 sequences are SGHNT and YENEEA. This CDR3 region has 15 residues. V gave up 5 bases and J gave up 5 bases; unmatched junction bases: 10. The CDR3 DNA reads as TGTGCCAGCAGCCCTAGGACAGGGAGCGGGGAGACCCAGTACTTC. Translation gives CASSPRTGSGETQYF.

This chain joins TRBV11-3 and TRBJ2-2, with a possible D match to TRBD2 (5 bases). The CDR3 runs 15 residues. V dropped 0 bases and J dropped 4 bases, with 9 bases sitting between them. Germline CDR1 and CDR2: SGHNT and YENEEA. The DNA of the CDR3 is TGTGCCAGCAGCTTAGATCTAGCTGGCACCGGGGAGCTGTTTTTT. Protein: CASSLDLAGTGELFF.

This chain links TRBV7-9 with TRBJ1-1; 10 positions agree with TRBD1. Germline V gives CDR1 SEHNR, CDR2 FQNEAQ (reference sequence). The junction had 7 bases not matched to a gene; V was cut back by 5 bases and J by 4 bases. The CDR3 is 15 amino acids. The DNA of the CDR3 is TGTGCCAGCAGCCCGACAGGGGGCGGAGGCACTGAAGCTTTCTTT. This encodes CASSPTGGGGTEAFF.

V is TRBV15 and J is TRBJ1-4, with TRBD1 matching 7 bases. Germline CDR1 and CDR2: LNHNV and YYDKDF (reference sequence). CDR3 length: 14 amino acids. Trimming removed 8 bases from V and 7 bases from J; junction bases left unmatched: 10. This CDR3 reads CATGPRAGGEKLFF. CDR3 nucleotides: TGTGCCACCGGGCCCAGGGCAGGGGGTGAAAAACTGTTTTTT.

The V call is TRBV7-8, the J call TRBJ2-1, with a tentative D call TRBD2 (5 bases). The CDR3 covers 15 residues. V lost 2 bases to trimming and J lost 9 bases, with 17 bases between them. The V gene's germline CDR1 is SGHVS and CDR2 FQNEAQ. CDR3 in DNA: TGTGCCAGCAGCTTATTAAGGGAGTCGGTAGGTGAGCAGTTCTTC. Translating gives CASSLLRESVGEQFF. The entire variable domain, with the rest obtained from reference TRBV7-8 and TRBJ2-1, is as follows: GAGVSQSPRYKVAKRGQDVALRCDPISGHVSLFWYQQALGQGPEFLTYFQNEAQLDKSGLPSDRFFAERPEGSVSTLKIQRTQQEDSAVYLCASSLLRESVGEQFFGPGTRLTVL.

The J gene is TRBJ2-3, the V gene TRBV10-1; D unresolved. The CDR3 has 16 amino acids. Germline V CDR1 and CDR2: WNHNN, SYGVQD (reference sequence). V lost 3 bases and J lost 0, with 13 bases in between. This CDR3 reads CASSDIDSTSTDTQYF. The CDR3 DNA follows: TGCGCCAGCAGTGATATAGATTCCACAAGCACAGATACGCAGTATTTT.

As for this clone: Germline is not matched at one junction end, which may reflect a read error. V is TRBV7-7 and J is TRBJ2-5, with 8 bases that match TRBD2. The CDR3 consists of 15 residues. The germline CDR1 and CDR2 sequences are SSHAT and FNYEAQ (reference sequence). The chain's CDR3 is CASSLAGGLRETQYF. In nucleotides, the CDR3 is TGTGCTAGCAGCTTGGCGGGAGGCTTGAGAGAGACCCAGTACTTC. Looking up the rest from reference TRBV7-7 and TRBJ2-5 gives the full variable domain: GAGVSQSPRYKVTKRGQDVTLRCDPISSHATLYWYQQALGQGPEFLTYFNYEAQPDKSGLPSDRFSAERPEGSISTLTIQRTEQRDSAMYRCASSLAGGLRETQYFGPGTRLLVL.

The V gene is TRBV21-1, the J gene TRBJ2-2; TRBD1 reflects the table's D call only, with no check against the DNA. TRBV21-1 is tagged as a pseudogene. This CDR3 is 19 amino acids long. The CDR3 loop reads CASTIKRGQGSPNTGELFF. The CDR3 nucleotides are TGTGCCAGCACCATAAAGCGGGGACAGGGGAGCCCGAACACCGGGGAGCTGTTTTTT.

The chain links TRBV29-1 to TRBJ1-2; the D gene is possibly TRBD1 (5 bases). V gave up 4 bases and J gave up 4 bases, with 16 bases separating them. The germline gives CDR1 SQVTM, CDR2 ANQGSEA. The CDR3 sequence is 14 residues long. CDR3 loop: CSVVLGTPRYGYTF. Here the CDR3 DNA reads TGCAGCGTTGTTCTAGGGACGCCGCGCTATGGCTACACCTTC.